This passage covers 28 T cell receptor beta chains from one sample sequenced in a study of blood T cell repertoires in COVID-19 (dated by TCRdb to 2020 to 2022). Libraries came from the immunoSEQ multiplex PCR assay. The clones in this table, taken by TCRdb from immuneACCESS, are in-frame only. Not every clone is retained; where verified, under half of the shortfall comes from an unresolved V gene, and the cause of the rest is unknown. The sample records roughly 210,000 clones, roughly nine tenths of which are singletons. Of the sample, 1.7% falls within the top ten clones. The sequencing input was peripheral blood. The receptors were gathered from a man between 65 and 85 years old with acute or convalescent COVID-19.

The chain links TRBV19 to TRBJ1-5, with 7 bases lining up with TRBD1. Germline-derived CDR1 and CDR2 are LNHDA and SQIVND (reference sequence). After removal of 5 bases from V and 2 bases from J, the junction contained 6 bases not matched to a gene. This CDR3 is 15 amino acids long. Written as DNA, the CDR3 is TGTGCCAGTAGTGGCAAGGGGGCAGGCAATCAGCCCCAGCATTTT. Its translation is CASSGKGAGNQPQHF.

The V call is TRBV27, the J call TRBJ2-7; D call uncertain. The CDR3 is 15 residues long. In germline, CDR1 is MNHEY, CDR2 SMNVEV (reference sequence). Deletions cut 2 bases from V and 1 base from J, with 12 bases between. In nucleotides, the CDR3 is TGTGCCAGCAGTTTAGTCAGAACCCAGTCCTACGAGCAGTACTTC. It encodes CASSLVRTQSYEQYF.

The J gene is TRBJ2-2, the V gene TRBV3-1 (or the pseudogene TRBV3-2); D may be TRBD2 (5 bases). Trimming took 4 bases from V and 0 from J, leaving 12 bases between them. The CDR3 has 16 amino acids. Germline V lookup: CDR1 LGHDT, CDR2 YNNKEL (reference sequence). The CDR3 here is CASSRRGGANTGELFF. CDR3 DNA: TGTGCCAGCAGCCGGCGAGGAGGAGCGAACACCGGGGAGCTGTTTTTT.

This clone has only one observation. The chain employs TRBV9 and TRBJ2-2; 9 bases align to TRBD2. CDR3 length: 16 residues. CDR1 and CDR2 (germline): SGDLS, YYNGEE. The V segment lost 3 bases and the J segment 4 bases; nucleotides outside the gene matches: 7. CDR3 residues: CASSARSGSATGELFF. The CDR3 DNA reads TGTGCCAGCAGCGCCCGTAGCGGGAGCGCCACCGGGGAGCTGTTTTTT.

The chain combines TRBV27 with TRBJ2-5, with TRBD2 matching over 13 bases. After removal of 5 bases from V and 2 bases from J, the junction contained 5 bases not matched to a gene. This CDR3 has 16 residues. CDR1 MNHEY and CDR2 SMNVEV come from the germline V gene (reference sequence). CDR3 DNA sequence: TGTGCCAGCAGTCCTGGGACTAGCGGGACACAAGAGACCCAGTACTTC. Its protein is CASSPGTSGTQETQYF.

This clone has a single count. This chain joins TRBV27 and TRBJ1-5; 7 bases are a match to TRBD1. CDR3 length equals 14 residues. CDR1 MNHEY and CDR2 SMNVEV come from the germline V gene (reference sequence). Trimming took 5 bases from V and 7 from J; bases not matched to a gene: 8. The CDR3 reads CASSPRQGEQPQHF. The CDR3 coding sequence is TGTGCCAGCAGTCCCCGACAGGGCGAACAGCCCCAGCATTTT.

The chain has TRBV6-1 and TRBJ1-5; D unresolved. Germline CDR1 is MNHNS and CDR2 is SASEGT. The CDR3 consists of 13 residues. The V gene lost 8 bases and the J gene lost 3 bases, with 11 bases spanning the gap. CDR3 protein: CASVRQNNQPQHF. In DNA form, the CDR3 reads TGTGCCAGCGTCAGGCAAAACAATCAGCCCCAGCATTTT.

The chain carries TRBV7-2 and TRBJ2-1; D may be TRBD2 (6 bases). From germline, CDR1 is SGHTA and CDR2 FQGNSA. V lost 4 bases and J lost 4, with 14 bases in between. CDR3 length equals 15 residues. The CDR3 sequence is CASSYRLDIYNEQFF. Written as DNA, the CDR3 is TGTGCCAGCAGCTACCGACTAGATATATACAATGAGCAGTTCTTC. Variable domain in full (rest from reference TRBV7-2 and TRBJ2-1): GAGVSQSPSNKVTEKGKDVELRCDPISGHTALYWYRQSLGQGLEFLIYFQGNSAPDKSGLPSDRFSAERTGGSVSTLTIQRTQQEDSAVYLCASSYRLDIYNEQFFGPGTRLTVL.

With regard to this clone: This sample includes further DNA sequences coding for the same CDR3. V and J are TRBV3-1 (or the pseudogene TRBV3-2) and TRBJ2-7, with 7 bases aligning to TRBD2. Trimming at V came to 1 base and at J to 4 bases, leaving 4 bases not matched to a gene. The CDR3 length is 14 residues. The germline V gene encodes CDR1 LGHDT and CDR2 YNNKEL (reference sequence). This CDR3 is CASSQGAGVYEQYF. CDR3 sequence (DNA): TGTGCCAGCAGCCAAGGGGCGGGAGTATACGAGCAGTACTTC.

V and J are TRBV5-4 and TRBJ1-2, with TRBD1 matching 7 bases. The CDR3 has 14 amino acids. Germline assignment: CDR1 SGHNT and CDR2 YYREEE (reference sequence). The V segment lost 2 bases and the J segment 8 bases; nucleotides outside the gene matches: 9. CDR3 protein: CASSFGGGGGGYTF. CDR3 in DNA: TGTGCCAGCAGCTTCGGAGGGGGCGGTGGAGGCTACACCTTC.

The chain employs TRBV18 and TRBJ2-3; the match to TRBD1 covers 9 bases. The V gene's germline CDR1 is KGHSH and CDR2 LQKENI. The CDR3 has 15 residues. Trimming took 4 bases from V and 6 from J; bases not matched to a gene: 8. CDR3 in DNA: TGTGCCAGCTCACTACAGGGGGCATTCGGGGATACGCAGTATTTT. Protein: CASSLQGAFGDTQYF.

This clone showed up just a few times. V is TRBV5-1 and J is TRBJ1-4, with D maybe TRBD1 (5 bases). Germline V CDR1 and CDR2: SGHRS, YFSETQ. The CDR3 has 15 residues. Trimming cost V 0 bases and J 2 bases, with 8 bases left between them. The CDR3 DNA reads TGCGCCAGCAGCTTGGCAGGGTCGACTAATGAAAAACTGTTTTTT. It codes for CASSLAGSTNEKLFF.

The V and J genes are TRBV2 and TRBJ2-7; 7 positions match TRBD2. The CDR3 runs 14 residues. V gave up 4 bases and J gave up 6 bases; unmatched junction bases: 9. Germline V CDR1 and CDR2: SNHLY, FYNNEI. The CDR3 sequence: CASSARSGPPEQYF. CDR3 coding DNA: TGTGCCAGCAGTGCCCGTAGCGGGCCTCCCGAGCAGTACTTC. Full variable domain (outside the CDR3, taken from reference TRBV2 and TRBJ2-7): EPEVTQTPSHQVTQMGQEVILRCVPISNHLYFYWYRQILGQKVEFLVSFYNNEISEKSEIFDDQFSVERPDGSNFTLKIRSTKLEDSAMYFCASSARSGPPEQYFGPGTRLTVT.

The chain is built from TRBV3-1 (or the pseudogene TRBV3-2) and TRBJ1-2; D remains ambiguous. Trimming removed 2 bases from V and 4 bases from J, with 8 bases in between. Germline V gene lookup returns CDR1 LGHDT and CDR2 YNNKEL (reference sequence). The CDR3 is 13 residues long. In nucleotides, the CDR3 is TGTGCCAGCAGCCAATCCAGGTCCTATGGCTACACCTTC. As protein: CASSQSRSYGYTF.

The chain has TRBV4-1 and TRBJ2-7; no definite D call. The V gene's germline CDR1 is MGHRA and CDR2 YSYEKL. CDR3 length equals 11 residues. The V and J ends lost 5 bases and 3 bases respectively, with 5 bases between them. In DNA form, the CDR3 reads TGCGCCAGCAGCGAGGACTACGAGCAGTACTTC. Amino acids: CASSEDYEQYF.

This clone showed up just once. The genes are TRBV30 and TRBJ2-1, with 10 bases identical to TRBD2. The CDR3 totals 12 residues. The trim removed 4 bases at V and 8 bases at J, leaving 2 bases unmatched. Germline CDR1 GTSNPN, CDR2 SVGIG (reference sequence). The CDR3 DNA sequence: TGTGCCTGGAAGCGGGGGGGTTATGAGCAGTTCTTC. Protein sequence: CAWKRGGYEQFF. Variable domain in full (rest from reference TRBV30 and TRBJ2-1): SQTIHQWPATLVQPVGSPLSLECTVEGTSNPNLYWYRQAAGRGLQLLFYSVGIGQISSEVPQNLSASRPQDRQFILSSKKLLLSDSGFYLCAWKRGGYEQFFGPGTRLTVL.

The rearrangement uses TRBV3-1 (or the pseudogene TRBV3-2) and TRBJ2-5, with D hard to call. Germline CDR1 reads LGHDT; CDR2 reads YNNKEL (reference sequence). The V end lost 0 bases, the J end lost 4 bases, and 12 bases lay between the germline ends. This CDR3 has 15 residues. The DNA for the CDR3 is TGTGCCAGCAGCCAAGACGACAACGGCAGAGAGACCCAGTACTTC. It codes for CASSQDDNGRETQYF.

Comment on this clone: Other DNA sequences in this specimen translate into the identical CDR3. The rearrangement links TRBV5-1 to TRBJ2-2, with TRBD1 matching 7 bases. CDR3 length equals 15 residues. V was pared by 4 bases and J by 0 bases, with 3 bases of the junction left unmatched. The germline gives CDR1 SGHRS, CDR2 YFSETQ. The DNA for the CDR3 is TGCGCCAGCAGCCCAGGGACAGCGAACACCGGGGAGCTGTTTTTT. Encoded protein: CASSPGTANTGELFF. The full variable domain, completed using reference TRBV5-1 and TRBJ2-2, is KAGVTQTPRYLIKTRGQQVTLSCSPISGHRSVSWYQQTPGQGLQFLFEYFSETQRNKGNFPGRFSGRQFSNSRSEMNVSTLELGDSALYLCASSPGTANTGELFFGEGSRLTVL.

As concerns this clone: Other DNA sequences from this sample encode an identical CDR3 as well. The chain has TRBV18 and TRBJ2-5, with D possibly being TRBD2 (6 bases). The ends were cut back, 3 bases at V and 3 bases at J, with 8 bases in the middle. CDR1 is KGHSH and CDR2 is LQKENI in the germline V gene. The CDR3 length is 13 residues. The CDR3, as DNA: TGTGCCAGCTCACCGGGACTCAAAGAGACCCAGTACTTC. It is translated as CASSPGLKETQYF. The whole variable domain, remainder taken from reference TRBV18 and TRBJ2-5, is NAGVMQNPRHLVRRRGQEARLRCSPMKGHSHVYWYRQLPEEGLKFMVYLQKENIIDESGMPKERFSAEFPKEGPSILRIQQVVRGDSAAYFCASSPGLKETQYFGPGTRLLVL.

The rearrangement joins TRBV12-3 or TRBV12-4 to TRBJ1-1; D perhaps matches TRBD1 (5 bases). Deletions cut 2 bases from V and 4 bases from J, with 8 bases between. The length of the CDR3 is 13 residues. CDR3 sequence (DNA): TGTGCCAGCAGTTTATGGGGGGGCACTGAAGCTTTCTTT. Its translation is CASSLWGGTEAFF.

This sequence joins TRBV7-2 and TRBJ2-7, with D perhaps TRBD2 (5 bases). CDR3 size: 14 residues. Trimming shortened V by 3 bases and J by 2 bases, and 11 bases separated the two germline ends. Germline lookup yields CDR1 SGHTA and CDR2 FQGNSA. This chain's CDR3 is CASSFSGLTYEQYF. Here the CDR3 DNA reads TGTGCCAGCAGCTTTTCTGGACTGACCTACGAGCAGTACTTC.

V usage is TRBV6-2 or TRBV6-3 and J usage is TRBJ1-1; D is unresolved. CDR3 length: 15 amino acids. V dropped 4 bases and J dropped 4 bases, with 16 bases sitting between them. Per the germline V gene, CDR1 is MNHEY and CDR2 is SVGEGT. CDR3: CASSWEENWGTEAFF. CDR3 bases: TGTGCCAGCAGTTGGGAGGAGAATTGGGGCACTGAAGCTTTCTTT.

Details on this clone: The same CDR3 also results from other DNA sequences found in this sample. The gene calls are TRBV12-3 or TRBV12-4 and TRBJ1-2; D is unresolved. The CDR3 runs 13 residues. V lost 3 bases to trimming and J lost 2 bases, with 7 bases between them. As DNA, the CDR3 is TGTGCCAGCAGTTTGGCAGGAAACTATGGCTACACCTTC. It translates to CASSLAGNYGYTF.

V gene TRBV2 combines with J gene TRBJ1-2, with no clear D. V was clipped by 3 bases and J by 3 bases, with 8 bases between them. Germline lookup yields CDR1 SNHLY and CDR2 FYNNEI. The CDR3 runs to 13 residues. CDR3: CASSERGYYGYTF. CDR3 nucleotide sequence: TGTGCCAGCAGTGAGCGGGGATACTATGGCTACACCTTC. Full variable domain (outside the CDR3, taken from reference TRBV2 and TRBJ1-2): EPEVTQTPSHQVTQMGQEVILRCVPISNHLYFYWYRQILGQKVEFLVSFYNNEISEKSEIFDDQFSVERPDGSNFTLKIRSTKLEDSAMYFCASSERGYYGYTFGSGTRLTVV.

V is TRBV29-1 and J is TRBJ1-1; maybe TRBD1 (6 bases). This CDR3 has 14 amino acids. The germline gives CDR1 SQVTM, CDR2 ANQGSEA. V dropped 7 bases and J dropped 4 bases, with 19 bases sitting between them. CDR3 nucleotide sequence: TGCAGCGCTAGGGGCAGGGGAAGCGGCACTGAAGCTTTCTTT. It yields the protein CSARGRGSGTEAFF.

The CDR3 bases are TGTGCCTGGATTAGCGAGAGCTCCTACAATGAGCAGTTCTTC. Its translation: CAWISESSYNEQFF. The V gene is TRBV30, the J gene TRBJ2-1; a possible D gene is TRBD2 (5 bases). V dropped 4 bases and J dropped 0 bases, with 10 bases sitting between them. The CDR3 extends over 14 amino acids. Germline CDR1 reads GTSNPN; CDR2 reads SVGIG (reference sequence). Drawing the rest from reference TRBV30 and TRBJ2-1, the complete variable domain is SQTIHQWPATLVQPVGSPLSLECTVEGTSNPNLYWYRQAAGRGLQLLFYSVGIGQISSEVPQNLSASRPQDRQFILSSKKLLLSDSGFYLCAWISESSYNEQFFGPGTRLTVL.

The chain employs TRBV19 and TRBJ2-3; 15 bases match TRBD2. The CDR3 runs to 18 residues. Germline values: CDR1 LNHDA, CDR2 SQIVND (reference sequence). The ends lost 0 bases at V and 0 bases at J; junction bases unmatched: 1. The CDR3 is CASSIEGTSGRSTDTQYF. As DNA, the CDR3 is TGTGCCAGTAGTATAGAAGGGACTAGCGGGAGGAGCACAGATACGCAGTATTTT. Based on the CDR3 plus reference TRBV19 and TRBJ2-3, the full variable domain is DGGITQSPKYLFRKEGQNVTLSCEQNLNHDAMYWYRQDPGQGLRLIYYSQIVNDFQKGDIAEGYSVSREKKESFPLTVTSAQKNPTAFYLCASSIEGTSGRSTDTQYFGPGTRLTVL.

The chain uses TRBV25-1 and TRBJ2-7, with 8 bases identical to TRBD2. The germline V gene encodes CDR1 MGHDK and CDR2 SYGVNS. The CDR3 has 15 residues. J was trimmed by 2 bases and V by 4 bases; bases with no gene match: 7. The chain's CDR3 is CASSGDSGKPYEQYF. CDR3 in DNA: TGTGCCAGCAGTGGGGATAGCGGGAAACCCTACGAGCAGTACTTC.